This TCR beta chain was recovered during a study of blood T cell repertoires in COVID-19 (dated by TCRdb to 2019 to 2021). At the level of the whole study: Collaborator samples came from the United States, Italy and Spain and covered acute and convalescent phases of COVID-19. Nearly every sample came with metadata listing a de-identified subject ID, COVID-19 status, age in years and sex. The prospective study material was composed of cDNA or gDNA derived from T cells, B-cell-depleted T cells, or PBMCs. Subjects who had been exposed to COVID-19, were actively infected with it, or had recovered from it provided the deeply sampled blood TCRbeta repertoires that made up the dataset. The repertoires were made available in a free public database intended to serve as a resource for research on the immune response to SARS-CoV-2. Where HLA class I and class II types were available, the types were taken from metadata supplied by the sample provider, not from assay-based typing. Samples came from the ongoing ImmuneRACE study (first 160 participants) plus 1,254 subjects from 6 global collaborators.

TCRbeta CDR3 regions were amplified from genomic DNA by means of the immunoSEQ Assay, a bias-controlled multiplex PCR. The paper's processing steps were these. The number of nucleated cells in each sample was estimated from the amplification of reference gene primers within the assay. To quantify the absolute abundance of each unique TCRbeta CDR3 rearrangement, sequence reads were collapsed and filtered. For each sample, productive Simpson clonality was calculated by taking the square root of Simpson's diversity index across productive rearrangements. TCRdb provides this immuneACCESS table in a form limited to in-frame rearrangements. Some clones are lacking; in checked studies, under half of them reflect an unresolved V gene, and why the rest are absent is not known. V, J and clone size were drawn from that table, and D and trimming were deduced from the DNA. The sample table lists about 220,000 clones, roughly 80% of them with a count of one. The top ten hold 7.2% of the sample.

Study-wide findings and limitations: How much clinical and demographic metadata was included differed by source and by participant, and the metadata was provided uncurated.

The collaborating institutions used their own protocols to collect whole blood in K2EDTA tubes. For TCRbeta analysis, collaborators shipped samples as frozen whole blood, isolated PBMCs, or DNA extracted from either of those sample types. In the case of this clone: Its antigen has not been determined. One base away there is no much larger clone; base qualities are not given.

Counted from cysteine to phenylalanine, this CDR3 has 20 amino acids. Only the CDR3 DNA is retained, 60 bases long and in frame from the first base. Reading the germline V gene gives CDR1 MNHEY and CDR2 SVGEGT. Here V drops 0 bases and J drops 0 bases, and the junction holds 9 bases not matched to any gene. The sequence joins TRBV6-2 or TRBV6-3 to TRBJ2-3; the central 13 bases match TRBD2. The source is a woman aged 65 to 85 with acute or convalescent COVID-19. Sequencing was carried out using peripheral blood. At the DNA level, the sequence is TGTGCCAGCAGTTACTCGACCGTATGGGGACTAGCGGGGAGCACAGATACGCAGTATTTT. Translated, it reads CASSYSTVWGLAGSTDTQYF.